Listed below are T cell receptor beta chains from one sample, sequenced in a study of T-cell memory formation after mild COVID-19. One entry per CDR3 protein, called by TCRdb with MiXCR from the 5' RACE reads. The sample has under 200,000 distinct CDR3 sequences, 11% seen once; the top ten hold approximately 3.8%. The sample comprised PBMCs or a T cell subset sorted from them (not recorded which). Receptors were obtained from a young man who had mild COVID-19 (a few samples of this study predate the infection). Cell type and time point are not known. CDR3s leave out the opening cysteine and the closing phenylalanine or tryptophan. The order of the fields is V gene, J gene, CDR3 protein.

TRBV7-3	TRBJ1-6	ASSPGGSNSPLH
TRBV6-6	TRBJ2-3	ASSYGLGGYADTQY
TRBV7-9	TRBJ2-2	ASSLDRGYTGELF
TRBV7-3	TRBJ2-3	ASSLMALAGADTQY
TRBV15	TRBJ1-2	ATSRGKGEIYGYT
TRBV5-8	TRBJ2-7	ASSLISAISYEQY
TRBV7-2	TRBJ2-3	ASSLMGAGAADTQY
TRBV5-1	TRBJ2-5	ASSLSGTGGRETQY
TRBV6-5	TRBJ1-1	ASRQGLNTEAF
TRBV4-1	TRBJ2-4	ASSQPRGAIQY
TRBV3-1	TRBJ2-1	ASSQRPGRQF
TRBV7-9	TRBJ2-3	ASSPSGTYWRGNWDTQY
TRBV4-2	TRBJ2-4	ASSQEALAGGKNIQY
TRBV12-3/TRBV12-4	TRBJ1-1	ASTATGYATEAF
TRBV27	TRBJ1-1	ATSARKGAMNTEAF
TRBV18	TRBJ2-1	ASPGLFNEQF
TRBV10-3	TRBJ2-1	AISPLSGGYNEQF
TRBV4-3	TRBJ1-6	ASSQERGLPLH
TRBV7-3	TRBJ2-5	ASSPSSFGETQY
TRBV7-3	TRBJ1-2	ASSPDRGRGGYT
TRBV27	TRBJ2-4	ASSFPDRVIGIQY
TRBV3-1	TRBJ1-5	AISQGANQPQH
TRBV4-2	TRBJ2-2	ASSHPSGGANTGELF
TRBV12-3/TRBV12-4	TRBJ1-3	ASSGGQPGNTIY
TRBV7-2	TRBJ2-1	ASSFRGGQDNEQF
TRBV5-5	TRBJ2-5	ASSLSPGEETQY
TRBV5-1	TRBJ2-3	ASSSGLAGGPGDTQY
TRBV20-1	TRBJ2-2	SARAATGELF
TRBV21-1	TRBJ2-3	ASSKTADNAPDTQY
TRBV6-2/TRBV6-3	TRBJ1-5	ASSSGSGAQPQH
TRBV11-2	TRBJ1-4	ASSLEGTVGLF
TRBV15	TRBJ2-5	ATSRDLGRETQY
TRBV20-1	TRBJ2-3	SARTGGTDTQY
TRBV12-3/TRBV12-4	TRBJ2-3	ASSFGLADTQY
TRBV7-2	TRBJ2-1	ASSPQGLLTVSSYNEQF
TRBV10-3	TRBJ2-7	AISRQGIYEQY
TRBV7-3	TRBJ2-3	ASGVAGGTDTQY
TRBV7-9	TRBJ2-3	ASSSQLAGSDTQY
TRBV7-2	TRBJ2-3	ASSLVRGGKDTQY
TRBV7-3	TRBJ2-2	ASSSMNREVGGELF
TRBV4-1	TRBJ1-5	ASSQGREQPQH
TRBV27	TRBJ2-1	AIRRGRLAGRGEQF
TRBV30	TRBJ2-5	ASGGGNQETQY